This T cell receptor (beta chain) is from a study of blood T cell repertoires in COVID-19 (dated by TCRdb to between 2020 and 2021). The study in broad terms: The collaborator samples originated in the United States, Italy and Spain and spanned the acute and convalescent phases of COVID-19. Subjects who had been exposed to COVID-19, were actively infected with it, or had recovered from it provided the deeply sampled blood TCRbeta repertoires that made up the dataset. A de-identified subject ID, COVID-19 status, age in years and sex were almost always included in the sample metadata. A freely available public database, intended as a resource for researchers studying the immune response to SARS-CoV-2, is where the repertoires were released. Where available, HLA class I and class II types were taken from metadata supplied by the sample provider and were not determined by assay-based typing. The material from the prospective study consisted of cDNA or gDNA derived from T cells, B-cell-depleted T cells, or PBMCs. Samples were obtained from the ongoing ImmuneRACE study (first 160 participants) and from about 1,300 subjects provided by 6 global collaborators. General conclusions and limits of the study: Clinical and demographic metadata were provided uncurated, with the amount varying by source and participant.

Trimming removed 3 bases from V and 1 base from J, leaving 9 bases between the germline ends. Via the germline V gene, CDR1 is SNHLY and CDR2 FYNNEI. Its CDR3 holds 14 amino acids, cysteine through phenylalanine. Only CDR3 DNA remains: 42 bases, in frame from the first base. TCRbeta CDR3 regions were amplified from genomic DNA using the immunoSEQ Assay, a bias-controlled multiplex PCR. The original methods were these. Within the assay, amplification of reference gene primers was used to estimate how many nucleated cells each sample contained. To quantify the absolute abundance of each unique TCRbeta CDR3 rearrangement, sequence reads were collapsed and filtered. For each sample, productive Simpson clonality was calculated by taking the square root of Simpson's diversity index across productive rearrangements. TCRdb took this table from immuneACCESS and kept in-frame rearrangements with V and J called. Such tables lack part of the clones; where checked against another copy, unresolved V genes explain under half of the gap, and the rest is unexplained. Clonal size and the V and J genes are those of that table, whereas D and trimming came from the DNA. This sample lists more than 65,000 clones; around 90% were detected once. Together, the top ten hold 8% to 10% of the sample.

Collaborating institutions collected whole blood in K2EDTA tubes following their own protocols. For TCRbeta analysis, collaborators shipped samples as frozen whole blood, isolated PBMCs, or DNA extracted from either of those sample types. Details on this clone: It lacks a known antigen. Base qualities were left out, and no much larger clone turns up one base away.

The receptor chain draws on TRBV2 and TRBJ1-1, with TRBD1 tentatively as D gene (5 bases match). The TCR originated in a human donor in a cohort sampled during active COVID-19. Sequencing was carried out using peripheral blood. The bases are TGTGCCAGCAGTGACAGGGCGACGAACACTGAAGCTTTCTTT. It codes for CASSDRATNTEAFF.